A single sample gave rise to the 9 T cell receptor beta chains below, sequenced in a study of cytomegalovirus exposure and HLA in healthy donors. The PCR contained 60 Vbeta and 13 Jbeta primers. The data were produced by immunoSEQ multiplex PCR, yet TCRdb's version contains in-frame clones alone and is incomplete. Recorded for this sample: about 33,000 clones. The material sequenced was PBMCs. These receptor sequences come from a middle-aged man in good health and CMV-seronegative.

The chain combines TRBV4-1 with TRBJ1-3; 7 bases are shared with TRBD1. This CDR3 comprises 16 residues. Germline V gene lookup returns CDR1 MGHRA and CDR2 YSYEKL. J was trimmed by 1 base and V by 0 bases; bases with no gene match: 3. CDR3: CASSQDPRGSGNTIYF. In nucleotides, the CDR3 is TGCGCCAGCAGCCAAGATCCCAGGGGGTCTGGAAACACCATATATTTT.

For this clone: Germline is not matched at one junction end, which may reflect a read error. The rearrangement joins TRBV29-1 to TRBJ2-4; tentatively, D is TRBD1 (5 bases). Per germline, CDR1 SQVTM and CDR2 ANQGSEA. The CDR3 extends over 14 amino acids. DNA of the CDR3: TGCAGCGTTGAGGGTCCCGCAGGGCAGGACATTCAGTCCTTC. Protein sequence: CSVEGPAGQDIQSF.

V usage is TRBV7-8 and J usage is TRBJ1-4, with 8 bases lining up with TRBD1. The length of the CDR3 is 15 residues. The junction had 8 bases not matched to a gene; V was cut back by 7 bases and J by 4 bases. Germline CDR1 and CDR2: SGHVS and FQNEAQ. DNA of the CDR3: TGTGCCAGCACCTCCAGGGGGCAGGTTAATGAAAAACTGTTTTTT. This gives the protein CASTSRGQVNEKLFF.

This rearrangement joins TRBV14 to TRBJ2-1; 7 bases are shared with TRBD2. The CDR3 has 15 amino acids. J lost 5 bases, V lost 3 bases, and 7 bases had no gene match. Per the germline V gene, CDR1 is SGHDN and CDR2 is FVKESK. The CDR3 loop reads CASSQGLSSDNEQFF. In DNA form, the CDR3 reads TGTGCCAGCAGCCAGGGACTAAGCAGCGACAATGAGCAGTTCTTC.

This chain uses TRBV6-6 with TRBJ1-5, with 7 bases that match TRBD1. This CDR3 region has 15 residues. V lost 2 bases, J lost 5 bases, and 6 bases stayed unmatched. The germline gives CDR1 MNHNY, CDR2 SVGAGI (reference sequence). The CDR3 is CASSYPTGSDQPQHF. In DNA, the CDR3 is TGTGCCAGCAGTTACCCGACAGGGTCGGATCAGCCCCAGCATTTT.

The genes are TRBV7-2 and TRBJ2-7; the D gene is possibly TRBD2 (5 bases). The CDR3 spans 15 residues. Germline V gene lookup returns CDR1 SGHTA and CDR2 FQGNSA. V was clipped by 4 bases and J by 4 bases, with 17 bases between them. DNA of the CDR3: TGTGCCAGCAGCTCCGACCCGGCCGGGGTTTACGAGCAGTACTTC. It codes for CASSSDPAGVYEQYF.

The genes are TRBV5-1 and TRBJ2-2, with a tentative D call TRBD2 (6 bases). CDR1 SGHRS and CDR2 YFSETQ come from the germline V gene. Trimming stripped 4 bases from V and 0 bases from J, with 16 bases between. The CDR3 has 17 amino acids. CDR3 DNA: TGCGCCAGCAGCCGGGGGTTTGGCGGAACGAACACCGGGGAGCTGTTTTTT. Encoded protein: CASSRGFGGTNTGELFF.

This chain joins TRBV28 and TRBJ1-4; the match to TRBD1 covers 12 bases. Germline CDR1 and CDR2: MDHEN and SYDVKM. The V segment lost 5 bases and the J segment 8 bases; nucleotides outside the gene matches: 6. CDR3 length: 15 residues. The CDR3 spells CASSGTGGAGEKLFF. CDR3 nucleotides: TGTGCCAGCAGTGGGACAGGGGGCGCGGGAGAAAAACTGTTTTTT.

The chain couples TRBV5-1 to TRBJ1-4; 10 bases are shared with TRBD1. Germline-derived CDR1 and CDR2 are SGHRS and YFSETQ. The V gene end was trimmed by 4 bases and the J gene end by 8 bases; junction bases not matched to a gene: 11. The CDR3 extends over 16 amino acids. CDR3: CASSRDLGQGREKLFF. In nucleotides, the CDR3 is TGCGCCAGCAGCCGAGACCTGGGACAGGGGAGGGAAAAACTGTTTTTT.